A selection of T cell receptor beta chains follows, all from one sample in a study of blood T cell repertoires in COVID-19. This table comes from immunoSEQ multiplex PCR, and its TCRdb copy is limited to in-frame clones, with some not included. In the table there are about 90,000 clones, more than 75% of which are singletons. Sequences were obtained from peripheral blood. The receptors here all came from a man between 65 and 79 years old with acute or convalescent COVID-19. Both conserved end residues are part of each CDR3. D genes are given only for firm matches. The listing skips clone size in some rows; elsewhere it reads once, few, many or a size class.

CDR3 length | clone size | D gene | J gene | V gene | CDR3 DNA | CDR3 protein
16 | - | TRBD1 | TRBJ2-2 | TRBV7-6 | TGTGCCAGCAGCTTACAGGGGGCGCAGAACACCGGGGAGCTGTTTTTT | CASSLQGAQNTGELFF
16 | - | TRBD1 | TRBJ2-3 | TRBV6-5 | TGTGCCAGCAGTTACTCGCCTTTAGGGGGCGCAGATACGCAGTATTTT | CASSYSPLGGADTQYF
13 | - | TRBD1 | TRBJ1-6 | TRBV12-3/TRBV12-4 | TGTGCCAGCAGTTTGAACGGGCAGGGGGCTCTCCACTTT | CASSLNGQGALHF
16 | - | TRBD1 | TRBJ2-5 | TRBV5-1 | TGCGCCAGCAGCTTGGCCGGGACAGGGGAGGGAGAGACCCAGTACTTC | CASSLAGTGEGETQYF
12 | - | - | TRBJ1-1 | TRBV24-1 | TGTGCCACCAGTGATCCGGACACTGAAGCTTTCTTT | CATSDPDTEAFF
15 | once | TRBD1 | TRBJ2-3 | TRBV5-4 | TGTGCCAGCAGCTCAGGGACAGGGGCGACAGATACGCAGTATTTT | CASSSGTGATDTQYF
14 | many | - | TRBJ2-5 | TRBV3-1/TRBV3-2 | TGTGCCAGCAGCCACTTATTATACCAAGAGACCCAGTACTTC | CASSHLLYQETQYF
13 | - | - | TRBJ2-1 | TRBV7-2 | TGTGCCAGCAGCCCCGGCAGGGTGCTGACGGAGTTCTTC | CASSPGRVLTEFF
13 | - | - | TRBJ2-5 | TRBV6-5 | TGTGCCAGCAGCTGGGGACAAGGGGAGACCCAGTACTTC | CASSWGQGETQYF
14 | - | TRBD1 | TRBJ1-4 | TRBV3-1/TRBV3-2 | TGTGCCAGCACCCCGGGACAGGGGGTACGGAAACTGTTTTTT | CASTPGQGVRKLFF
15 | - | TRBD1 | TRBJ2-2 | TRBV5-1 | TGCGCCAGCAGCCCGACAGGGGGCAACACCGGGGAGCTGTTTTTT | CASSPTGGNTGELFF
13 | - | TRBD1 | TRBJ1-1 | TRBV12-3/TRBV12-4 | TGTGCCAGCACTAGACAGGGGGGCACTGAAGCTTTCTTT | CASTRQGGTEAFF
15 | - | - | TRBJ1-2 | TRBV3-1/TRBV3-2 | TGTGCCAGCAGCCAAGATAACAGGGCGATCTATGGCTACACCTTC | CASSQDNRAIYGYTF
15 | - | TRBD1 | TRBJ2-2 | TRBV2 | TGTGCCAGCAGTGCACGGGGACAGGACACCGGGGAGCTGTTTTTT | CASSARGQDTGELFF
13 | - | - | TRBJ1-1 | TRBV30 | TGTGCCCGGGACACGGTGGCGAACACTGAAGCTTTCTTT | CARDTVANTEAFF
15 | - | - | TRBJ1-1 | TRBV6-1 | TGTGCCAGCAGTGAAGCAGGGACAACGAACACTGAAGCTTTCTTT | CASSEAGTTNTEAFF
15 | - | TRBD1 | TRBJ1-1 | TRBV4-1 | TGCGCCAGCAGTCAATTGACAGGGGTGAACACTGAAGCTTTCTTT | CASSQLTGVNTEAFF
18 | - | TRBD2 | TRBJ2-1 | TRBV29-1 | TGCAGCGTTGAAGTCGGGGGACTAGCGGGGAGCTCCTACAATGAGCAGTTCTTC | CSVEVGGLAGSSYNEQFF
15 | - | TRBD1 | TRBJ1-1 | TRBV27 | TGTGCCAGCAGGGAAACAGGGGCTCCCCACACTGAAGCTTTCTTT | CASRETGAPHTEAFF
15 | - | - | TRBJ1-1 | TRBV2 | TGTGCCAGCAGCCTTAACGACAGATTGAACACTGAAGCTTTCTTT | CASSLNDRLNTEAFF
16 | - | TRBD1 | TRBJ1-3 | TRBV10-3 | TGTGCCATCAAGCGAGGGGGCCCAGACTCTGGAAACACCATATATTTT | CAIKRGGPDSGNTIYF
15 | - | - | TRBJ1-5 | TRBV2 | TGTGCCAGCAGGTCAGGGGTTTGGAGCAATCAGCCCCAGCATTTT | CASRSGVWSNQPQHF
17 | - | - | TRBJ2-1 | TRBV24-1 | TGTGCCACCAGTGAGAGAGCGGAGGGTATAGGGTACAATGAGCAGTTCTTC | CATSERAEGIGYNEQFF
14 | - | - | TRBJ2-4 | TRBV6-5 | TGTGCCAGCTCAAGGACAGCCGCTTTAAACATTCAGTACTTC | CASSRTAALNIQYF
15 | - | TRBD1 | TRBJ2-2 | TRBV7-8 | TGTGCCAGCAGCGTCCGGGACAGGGCCACCGGGGAGCTGTTTTTT | CASSVRDRATGELFF
18 | - | TRBD2 | TRBJ2-7 | TRBV6-1 | TGTGCCAGCAGTGAGTTCGCGCTAGCGGGAGGTTTCTCCTACGAGCAGTACTTC | CASSEFALAGGFSYEQYF
16 | - | TRBD1 | TRBJ2-2 | TRBV5-1 | TGCGCCAGCAGCCCCATACAGGGGGGATGGACCGGGGAGCTGTTTTTT | CASSPIQGGWTGELFF
12 | - | - | TRBJ1-5 | TRBV6-5 | TGTGCCAGCAGGACCGGCGGGCAGCCCCAGCATTTT | CASRTGGQPQHF
13 | few | - | TRBJ2-5 | TRBV5-6 | TGTGCCAGCAGCTTAGCCACCCCAGAGACCCAGTACTTC | CASSLATPETQYF